This TCR beta chain was identified during a study of blood T cell repertoires in COVID-19. Study-wide background: Sample material is recorded as cDNA or gDNA derived from T cells, B-cell-depleted T cells, or PBMCs.

Per the original methods: Researchers report that nucleated cell counts were estimated from reference gene primer amplification. Assay: immunoSEQ multiplex PCR; the TCRdb copy retains only in-frame clones and omits some. That table is the source of V, J and clone size, and D and trimming were worked out from the DNA. The sample lists about 110,000 clones, 75% to 80% occurring once. The trim removed 5 bases at V and 6 bases at J, leaving 9 bases unmatched. Germline CDR1 is SEHNR and CDR2 is FQNEAQ (reference sequence). This CDR3 is 16 amino acids long. V is TRBV7-9 and J is TRBJ2-2; 10 nucleotides agree with TRBD2. The sequencing input was peripheral blood. The TCR originated in a woman older than 75 with active or convalescent COVID-19. The DNA for the CDR3 is TGTGCCAGCAGCCCACGGACTAGCGGAGACGCCGGGGAGCTGTTTTTT. Translating it yields CASSPRTSGDAGELFF. The whole variable domain, remainder taken from reference TRBV7-9 and TRBJ2-2, is DTGVSQNPRHKITKRGQNVTFRCDPISEHNRLYWYRQTLGQGPEFLTYFQNEAQLEKSRLLSDRFSAERPKGSFSTLEIQRTEQGDSAMYLCASSPRTSGDAGELFFGEGSRLTVL.